This T cell receptor beta chain is drawn from a study of T cells in Graves' hyperthyroidism and ophthalmopathy. Per the germline V gene, CDR1 is MDHEN and CDR2 is SYDVKM. This CDR3 has 15 amino acids. After removal of 0 bases from V and 8 bases from J, the junction contained 9 bases not matched to a gene. Details on this clonotype: Just one base apart from a much larger clone, this may be a read error.

The CDR3 regions of TCR beta were amplified from RNA transcripts. The HTBI primer set was used in a first-round RT-PCR of the TCR CDR3. TCRdb re-called the multiplex PCR reads with MiXCR, one entry per CDR3 protein. The sample records a few hundred thousand distinct CDR3 sequences, roughly 25% being singletons. This receptor was taken from a man between 50 and 59 years old with Graves' hyperthyroidism. Sequenced sample: blood. The chain carries TRBV28 and TRBJ2-7, with 8 bases aligning to TRBD1. CDR3 protein: CASSLWQGARAKQYF. The CDR3 DNA is TGTGCCAGCAGTTTATGGCAGGGGGCGCGGGCCAAGCAGTACTTC.